The rows below give T cell receptor beta chains drawn from one sample of a study of OX40 agonist ivuxolimab in advanced cancers. Only in-frame clones appear in the TCRdb table, and some are missing; sequencing was by immunoSEQ multiplex PCR. In the table there are tens of thousands of clones, approximately 84% of which are singletons. The source material was CD4+ or CD8+ T cells sorted from blood, sampled in a trial of the OX40 agonist ivuxolimab. These receptors originate from an adult with an advanced solid tumor such as melanoma, head and neck, liver or kidney cancer. CDR3s include the opening cysteine and the closing phenylalanine or tryptophan. The D gene is left open where the match is weak. Clone size appears in some rows only: once, few, many, or a class for an expanded clone.

TRBV4-1,NA,TRBJ2-5,TRBD1,TGCGCCAGCAGCCAGGTAGAGGGCAGGGGGGAGACCCAGTACTTC,CASSQVEGRGETQYF
TRBV6-1,NA,TRBJ2-7,NA,TGTGCCAGCAAGGAGGACAGAAGCTTCCTCTACGAGCAGTACTTC,CASKEDRSFLYEQYF
TRBV9,NA,TRBJ2-5,TRBD2,TGTGCCAGCAGCGGCCAACTAGCGGGAGGGCCGTCGGAAACCCAGTACTTC,CASSGQLAGGPSETQYF
TRBV27,NA,TRBJ2-7,NA,TGTGCCAGCAGTTATACGGCCTCCTACGAGCAGTACTTC,CASSYTASYEQYF
TRBV5-6,NA,TRBJ2-1,NA,TGTGCCAGCAGCTTGGCCAGGGGCAGGGTATTAGTTTACAATGAGCAGTTCTTC,CASSLARGRVLVYNEQFF
TRBV28,NA,TRBJ1-1,NA,TGTGCCAGCAGTTTGATCGGACTGAACACTGAAGCTTTCTTT,CASSLIGLNTEAFF
TRBV13,NA,TRBJ2-5,NA,TGTGCCAGCAGCTTAGGTCGAGAGACCCAGTACTTC,CASSLGRETQYF
TRBV11-2,NA,TRBJ2-3,TRBD2,TGTGCCAGCAGCCTAGCGGGAGTGACAGATACGCAGTATTTT,CASSLAGVTDTQYF
TRBV15,NA,TRBJ2-5,TRBD2,TGTGCCACCAGCAGACCTAGCGGGGCTCAAGAGACCCAGTACTTC,CATSRPSGAQETQYF
TRBV11-2,NA,TRBJ2-1,NA,TGTGCCAGCAGCTTGACAGGTAATGAGCAGTTCTTC,CASSLTGNEQFF
TRBV7-2,once,TRBJ2-1,NA,TGTGCCAGCAGCCCGTCCGGGCATAGCTCCTACAATGAGCAGTTCTTC,CASSPSGHSSYNEQFF
TRBV27,NA,TRBJ2-3,NA,TGTGCCAGCAGTTTATTAGGAGATACGCAGTATTTT,CASSLLGDTQYF
TRBV6-1,NA,TRBJ1-1,TRBD1,TGTGCCAGCAGTGCTTTGACAGGGAGTGTGAACACTGAAGCTTTCTTT,CASSALTGSVNTEAFF
TRBV4-1,NA,TRBJ1-4,TRBD1,TGCGCCAGCAGCCAAGAGCGGACAGGGCCTGTTAATGAAAAACTGTTTTTT,CASSQERTGPVNEKLFF
TRBV27,NA,TRBJ2-6,NA,TGTGCCAGCAGTTTACTGGGGAAATCTGGGGCCAACGTCCTGACTTTC,CASSLLGKSGANVLTF
TRBV28,NA,TRBJ1-3,NA,TGTGCCAGCAGGGAAAGGGGGGGAGGAAACACCATATATTTT,CASRERGGGNTIYF
TRBV7-3,once,TRBJ2-1,NA,TGTGCCAGCAGCGCCGTACAGGGACCTGAGCAGTTCTTC,CASSAVQGPEQFF
TRBV28,NA,TRBJ2-7,TRBD1,TGTGCCAGCAGAACCCCGGGACAGGTACCCTACGAGCAGTACTTC,CASRTPGQVPYEQYF
TRBV28,NA,TRBJ1-5,TRBD1,TGTGCCAGCAGTTTCAGGGGGTGGAATCAGCCCCAGCATTTT,CASSFRGWNQPQHF
TRBV19,NA,TRBJ2-1,NA,TGTGCCAGTACAAGGGATCTAGCGCCCTACAATGAGCAGTTCTTC,CASTRDLAPYNEQFF
TRBV27,once,TRBJ2-7,TRBD2,TGTGCCAGCAGTCCGGACGGGACTAGCGGGAACGAGCAGTACTTC,CASSPDGTSGNEQYF
TRBV28,NA,TRBJ2-7,NA,TGTGCCAGCAGTGCATACAGCTCCTACGAGCAGTACTTC,CASSAYSSYEQYF
TRBV7-9,NA,TRBJ2-7,NA,TGTGCCAGCAGCTTAGACACCCCGGGAACGAGTGAGCAGTACTTC,CASSLDTPGTSEQYF
TRBV10-3,NA,TRBJ1-5,NA,TGTGCCATCACCCATAGAACGTATAGCAATCAGCCCCAGCATTTT,CAITHRTYSNQPQHF
TRBV28,NA,TRBJ2-1,NA,TGTGCCAGCACTTTCCTAGATGAGCAGTTCTTC,CASTFLDEQFF
TRBV5-1,once,TRBJ2-7,NA,TGCGCCAGCAGCGCTATCGGACAGGGGACTACTAGCGGGACCCCGGGCCACGAGCAGTACTTC,CASSAIGQGTTSGTPGHEQYF
TRBV20-1,NA,TRBJ2-5,NA,TGCAGTGCTAGAGATCTAGCCCAGTACTTC,CSARDLAQYF
TRBV13,NA,TRBJ2-5,TRBD2,TGTGCCAGCAGCTCCCGGACTAGATCCGAGACCCAGTACTTC,CASSSRTRSETQYF
TRBV29-1,NA,TRBJ2-3,TRBD1,TGCAGCGTTGATGGTGTCCAGGGGGCATCGGATACGCAGTATTTT,CSVDGVQGASDTQYF
TRBV16,NA,TRBJ1-1,NA,TGTGCCAGCAGCCTCAGTAAGGGGGGAGGCACTGAAGCTTTCTTT,CASSLSKGGGTEAFF
TRBV5-1,NA,TRBJ2-2,TRBD2,TGCGCCAGCAGCTATTGGGCGGGAGGCGACACCGGGGAGCTGTTTTTT,CASSYWAGGDTGELFF
TRBV7-9,few,TRBJ1-2,NA,TGTGCCAGCAGTAGGGGCCTCAGGGGCTACACCTTC,CASSRGLRGYTF
TRBV2,NA,TRBJ2-7,NA,TGTGCCAGCAGTGAAGGGCCTTCCTCCTACGAGCAGTACTTC,CASSEGPSSYEQYF
TRBV5-6,NA,TRBJ2-7,TRBD1,TGTGCCAGCAGCGGTCGGACAGGGCTCGAGCAGTACTTC,CASSGRTGLEQYF
TRBV5-1,few,TRBJ2-2,NA,TGCGCCAGCAGCTTATACGGGAGTTTAACCTCCACGAACACCGGGGAGCTGTTTTTT,CASSLYGSLTSTNTGELFF
TRBV5-1,NA,TRBJ2-1,TRBD2,TGCGCCAGCAGCTTCTTACTAGCGGGAGGGTCCTCCTACAATGAGCAGTTCTTC,CASSFLLAGGSSYNEQFF
TRBV9,NA,TRBJ2-2,NA,TGTGCCAGCACCCCCTATGGGGGAGTTGGCACCGGGGAGCTGTTTTTT,CASTPYGGVGTGELFF
TRBV28,NA,TRBJ1-1,NA,TGTGCCAGCAGCCTCGCTATCGGGAACACTGAAGCTTTCTTT,CASSLAIGNTEAFF
TRBV28,NA,TRBJ2-1,TRBD2,TGTGCCAGCAGTTTAAGGGGACTAGCGATTGAGCAGTTCTTC,CASSLRGLAIEQFF
TRBV28,NA,TRBJ2-7,NA,TGTGCCAGCAGTCCAATCCTAGCGGGACAGGCCTACGAGCAGTACTTC,CASSPILAGQAYEQYF
TRBV28,NA,TRBJ1-1,NA,TGTGCCAGCAGTTTGTCCGGAAACACTGAAGCTTTCTTT,CASSLSGNTEAFF
TRBV14,NA,TRBJ1-1,NA,TGTGCCAGCAGCCAACCGGGCAGCCAAAACACTGAAGCTTTCTTT,CASSQPGSQNTEAFF
TRBV7-9,NA,TRBJ2-1,NA,TGTGCCAGCAGCCGCGAGGTCCTAGACAATGAGCAGTTCTTC,CASSREVLDNEQFF